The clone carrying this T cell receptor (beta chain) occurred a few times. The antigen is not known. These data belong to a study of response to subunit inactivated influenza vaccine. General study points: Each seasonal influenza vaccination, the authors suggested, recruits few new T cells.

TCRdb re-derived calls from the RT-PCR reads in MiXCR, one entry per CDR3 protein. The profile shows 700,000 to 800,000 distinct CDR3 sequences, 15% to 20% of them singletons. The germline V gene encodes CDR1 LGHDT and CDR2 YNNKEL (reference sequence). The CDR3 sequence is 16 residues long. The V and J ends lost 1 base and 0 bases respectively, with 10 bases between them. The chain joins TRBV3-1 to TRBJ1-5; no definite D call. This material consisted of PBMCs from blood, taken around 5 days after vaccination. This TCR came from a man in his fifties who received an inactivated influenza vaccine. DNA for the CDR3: TGTGCCAGCAGCCAAGGTGGTGGTGATAGCAATCAGCCCCAGCATTTT. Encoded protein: CASSQGGGDSNQPQHF.